The 24 T cell receptor beta chains listed next were all sequenced from one sample in a study of blood T cell repertoires in COVID-19. Sequenced by immunoSEQ multiplex PCR; TCRdb stores in-frame clones only, minus some. The table has under 50,000 clones, about 85% seen once; the top ten hold more than 4.5%. The sequenced sample was peripheral blood. The origin of the receptors is a man between 60 and 75 years old with COVID-19, enrolled during active disease.

This chain joins TRBV21-1 and TRBJ2-6; the listed D gene, TRBD2, was not tested against the DNA. TRBV21-1 is described as a pseudogene. The CDR3 loop spans 16 amino acids. The CDR3 region is CASSDREDSGANVLTF. In nucleotides, the CDR3 is TGTGCCAGCAGCGACCGGGAGGACTCTGGGGCCAACGTCCTGACTTTC.

This clone was seen just once. V usage is TRBV5-4 and J usage is TRBJ2-1, with D possibly matching TRBD1 (6 bases). The CDR3 totals 13 residues. Germline V lookup: CDR1 SGHNT, CDR2 YYREEE (reference sequence). Trimming left V 4 bases short and J 8 bases short, with 13 bases between. CDR3: CASSGEAGDEQFF. In DNA form, the CDR3 reads TGTGCCAGCAGCGGAGAGGCAGGGGATGAGCAGTTCTTC.

The CDR3 DNA sequence: TGTGCTAGTGGGACGGACAGGGTGAGGGGGTACAATGAGCAGTTCTTC. It is translated as CASGTDRVRGYNEQFF. The chain is built from TRBV12-5 and TRBJ2-1, with TRBD1 matching over 8 bases. Germline V lookup: CDR1 LGHNT, CDR2 FRNRAP. The trim removed 6 bases at V and 4 bases at J, leaving 11 bases unmatched. The CDR3 contains 16 residues.

The V gene is TRBV29-1, the J gene TRBJ1-1, with 8 bases aligning to TRBD1. V shed 6 bases, J shed 0 bases, and the junction held 9 bases outside the gene matches. The CDR3 covers 15 residues. The germline V gene has CDR1 SQVTM and CDR2 ANQGSEA. The CDR3 DNA is TGCAGCGTGGGGGGGGACAGGTTCATGAACACTGAAGCTTTCTTT. Translation gives CSVGGDRFMNTEAFF.

V gene TRBV20-1 combines with J gene TRBJ2-4; D is uncertain. The CDR3 runs 12 residues. Per the germline V gene, CDR1 is DFQATT and CDR2 is SNEGSKA (reference sequence). V was cut by 3 bases and J by 6 bases, with 9 bases left in between. The CDR3: CSASLLRNIQYF. CDR3 DNA: TGCAGTGCTAGTTTACTCCGAAACATTCAGTACTTC.

The V call is TRBV5-1, the J call TRBJ2-4; TRBD1 is a possible D gene (6 bases). The ends were cut back, 4 bases at V and 12 bases at J, with 20 bases in the middle. CDR3 length: 14 amino acids. The germline CDR1 and CDR2 sequences are SGHRS and YFSETQ. The CDR3 coding sequence is TGCGCCAGCAGCGCAAGCAGACAGGAAATCTATCAGTACTTC. Translation gives CASSASRQEIYQYF.

V is TRBV5-1 and J is TRBJ2-7, with 11 bases that match TRBD2. Germline-derived CDR1 and CDR2 are SGHRS and YFSETQ. Unmatched junction bases numbered 6, after V lost 2 bases and J lost 5 bases. The CDR3 consists of 15 residues. The CDR3 region has the DNA TGCGCCAGCAGCTTCACTAGCGGGAGACAGAACGAGCAGTACTTC. This encodes CASSFTSGRQNEQYF. Looking up the rest from reference TRBV5-1 and TRBJ2-7 gives the full variable domain: KAGVTQTPRYLIKTRGQQVTLSCSPISGHRSVSWYQQTPGQGLQFLFEYFSETQRNKGNFPGRFSGRQFSNSRSEMNVSTLELGDSALYLCASSFTSGRQNEQYFGPGTRLTVT.

The chain combines TRBV7-6 with TRBJ1-5; a possible D gene is TRBD1 (5 bases). Per germline, CDR1 SGHVS and CDR2 FNYEAQ. V lost 5 bases and J 6 bases, leaving 14 bases between the germline ends. This CDR3 comprises 14 residues. CDR3 sequence reads: CASSPEAQGQPQHF. CDR3 bases: TGTGCCAGCAGCCCTGAGGCGCAGGGTCAGCCCCAGCATTTT.

The rearrangement links TRBV19 to TRBJ2-3; TRBD1 matches at 7 bases. Germline V gene sequence: CDR1 LNHDA, CDR2 SQIVND (reference sequence). The CDR3 has 12 amino acids. J lost 6 bases, V lost 6 bases, and 3 bases had no gene match. The CDR3: CASSTQGDTQYF. CDR3 in DNA: TGTGCCAGTAGCACACAGGGGGATACGCAGTATTTT.

The chain has TRBV7-9 and TRBJ2-5; 8 bases map to TRBD1. With V trimmed by 3 bases and J by 0 bases, 3 bases remained unmatched. Germline V CDR1 and CDR2: SEHNR, FQNEAQ (reference sequence). The CDR3 is made up of 15 amino acids. The CDR3 DNA is TGTGCCAGCAGCTTTCGACAGGGGTACCAAGAGACCCAGTACTTC. It specifies CASSFRQGYQETQYF.

This chain links TRBV4-3 with TRBJ2-7; possibly TRBD1 for D (5 bases). The germline V gene encodes CDR1 LGHNA and CDR2 YSLEER. Trimming pared 0 bases from V and 0 bases from J, leaving 18 bases between. There are 18 residues in the CDR3. DNA of the CDR3: TGCGCCAGCAGCCAAGATAGGGTGGGGCAGTCCCTCTCCTACGAGCAGTACTTC. It yields the protein CASSQDRVGQSLSYEQYF.

The genes are TRBV5-1 and TRBJ2-7; tentatively, D is TRBD2 (6 bases). V dropped 0 bases and J dropped 4 bases, with 14 bases sitting between them. The length of the CDR3 is 15 residues. Germline V gene data show CDR1 as SGHRS and CDR2 as YFSETQ. The CDR3 sequence is CASSLAPSDQYEQYF. CDR3 DNA: TGCGCCAGCAGCTTGGCCCCTAGCGACCAATACGAGCAGTACTTC.

This chain joins TRBV2 and TRBJ2-2; 10 bases align to TRBD2. The CDR3 sequence is 16 residues long. The V gene end was trimmed by 6 bases and the J gene end by 1 base; junction bases not matched to a gene: 5. Germline V gives CDR1 SNHLY, CDR2 FYNNEI. CDR3 in DNA: TGTGCCAGCAGGCTAGTAGCGGGAGGGAACACCGGGGAGCTGTTTTTT. Encoded protein: CASRLVAGGNTGELFF.

The rearrangement uses TRBV6-5 and TRBJ2-7, with D hard to call. V was pared by 0 bases and J by 4 bases, with 7 bases between. The CDR3 is 13 amino acids. CDR1 MNHEY and CDR2 SVGAGI come from the germline V gene. CDR3: CASSYSTGYEQYF. CDR3 in DNA: TGTGCCAGCAGTTACTCGACGGGTTACGAGCAGTACTTC.

This chain links TRBV6-2 or TRBV6-3 with TRBJ1-5, with TRBD1 as a possible D gene (5 bases). This CDR3 contains 15 residues. Deletions cut 5 bases from V and 7 bases from J, with 18 bases between. CDR1 is MNHEY, CDR2 SVGEGT, per germline. CDR3 coding DNA: TGTGCCAGCAGTCCCCCCGGGCCCCAGGGCCAGCCCCAGCATTTT. This encodes CASSPPGPQGQPQHF.

The rearrangement links TRBV5-5 to TRBJ1-4; 11 nucleotides align to TRBD1. V trimming: 3 bases; J trimming: 6 bases; junction bases outside the gene matches: 1. Germline-derived CDR1 and CDR2 are SGHKS and YYEKEE (reference sequence). The CDR3 has 14 amino acids. The CDR3 DNA is TGTGCCAGCAGCTGGGGACAGGGGGATGAAAAACTGTTTTTT. Its protein is CASSWGQGDEKLFF.

The chain carries TRBV28 and TRBJ1-4; D is possibly TRBD1 (6 bases). This CDR3 contains 14 residues. Germline V gene sequence: CDR1 MDHEN, CDR2 SYDVKM. Trimming left V 7 bases short and J 4 bases short, with 13 bases between. Here the CDR3 reads CASNPRGLNEKLFF. The CDR3 nucleotides are TGTGCCAGCAACCCCAGGGGTCTTAATGAAAAACTGTTTTTT.

The chain links TRBV2 to TRBJ2-6; D gene unclear. Germline V lookup: CDR1 SNHLY, CDR2 FYNNEI. V shed 8 bases and J shed 0 bases, with 5 bases lying between them. The CDR3 contains 13 residues. CDR3: CASPTSGANVLTF. In DNA, the CDR3 is TGTGCCAGCCCTACCTCTGGGGCCAACGTCCTGACTTTC.

The chain joins TRBV7-8 to TRBJ1-5; no firm D call. Germline CDR1 reads SGHVS; CDR2 reads FQNEAQ. This CDR3 spans 15 amino acids. Deletions cut 1 base from V and 11 bases from J, with 18 bases between. For the CDR3, the DNA is TGTGCCAGCAGCTTAGAGAGGGCAGACGATTCGTCCCAGCATTTT. Amino acid sequence: CASSLERADDSSQHF.

The V call is TRBV28, the J call TRBJ1-5; 8 bases match TRBD1. Losses at the gene ends were 2 bases for V and 4 bases for J; bases not matched to a gene: 4. The germline gives CDR1 MDHEN, CDR2 SYDVKM. The CDR3 sequence is 15 residues long. The chain's CDR3 is CASSLRQGANQPQHF. The CDR3 DNA reads TGTGCCAGCAGTTTACGGCAGGGGGCTAATCAGCCCCAGCATTTT.

The rearrangement joins TRBV6-5 to TRBJ2-3, with 9 bases that match TRBD1. CDR1 is MNHEY and CDR2 is SVGAGI in the germline V gene. CDR3 length equals 15 residues. With V trimmed by 10 bases and J by 5 bases, 13 bases remained unmatched. The CDR3 DNA follows: TGTGCCACCACCGGGACAGGGACCTTGGGAGATACGCAGTATTTT. Its protein product is CATTGTGTLGDTQYF.

This clone appeared a few times. The chain couples TRBV13 to TRBJ1-5, with TRBD1 as a possible D gene (5 bases). The CDR3 covers 14 residues. The germline gives CDR1 PRHDT, CDR2 FYEKMQ (reference sequence). The V end lost 0 bases, the J end lost 4 bases, and 7 bases lay between the germline ends. The CDR3: CASSLGTENQPQHF. As DNA, the CDR3 is TGTGCCAGCAGCTTAGGGACAGAGAATCAGCCCCAGCATTTT.

The chain combines TRBV27 with TRBJ2-1, with 11 bases aligning to TRBD2. The CDR3 spans 16 residues. V lost 4 bases to trimming and J lost 4 bases; unmatched junction nucleotides: 6. Looked up from germline, CDR1 is MNHEY and CDR2 is SMNVEV (reference sequence). DNA of the CDR3: TGTGCCAGCAGTTCCTGGACTAGCGGGCGATACAATGAGCAGTTCTTC. Its translation: CASSSWTSGRYNEQFF.

The chain is built from TRBV7-9 and TRBJ2-7; D is possibly TRBD1 (5 bases). This CDR3 comprises 14 residues. With 3 bases removed from V and 2 bases from J, the gap between germline ends came to 11 bases. The V gene's germline CDR1 is SEHNR and CDR2 FQNEAQ (reference sequence). CDR3 loop: CASSFPDRPYEQYF. In nucleotides, the CDR3 is TGTGCCAGCAGCTTCCCCGACAGACCCTACGAGCAGTACTTC.